The 5 T cell receptor beta chains in this list originate from one sample, sequenced in a study of T cell repertoires in cytomegalovirus infection. Via MiXCR, TCRdb re-called the reads, giving one row per CDR3 protein. The table shows approximately 590,000 distinct CDR3 sequences, with 40% occurring only once. The antigens of these receptors remain unknown. This specimen was cultured PBMCs, taken from culture after CMV antigen stimulation. These receptors originate from a human donor in good health (CMV status not recorded). Some clones in this sample may be carry-over from other donors' samples.

This clonotype has only one observation. This chain joins TRBV20-1 and TRBJ2-5; maybe TRBD1 (5 bases). Germline V CDR1 and CDR2: DFQATT, SNEGSKA (reference sequence). Trimming took 3 bases from V and 8 from J, leaving 22 bases between them. The CDR3 is 15 residues long. CDR3 bases: TGCAGTGCTAGGGATATTAGGCTGAACCAGGGTACCCAGTACTTC. Its translation is CSARDIRLNQGTQYF.

The V gene is TRBV29-1, the J gene TRBJ2-5; 7 nucleotides align to TRBD2. Germline CDR1 is SQVTM and CDR2 is ANQGSEA. The CDR3 extends over 12 amino acids. The V and J ends lost 3 bases and 5 bases, in that order; junction bases with no gene match: 3. CDR3 in amino acids: CSVDQGGETQYF. CDR3 DNA sequence: TGCAGCGTTGACCAGGGAGGGGAGACCCAGTACTTC.

The chain joins TRBV5-1 to TRBJ2-2, with 10 bases lining up with TRBD2. This CDR3 spans 16 amino acids. V dropped 0 bases and J dropped 6; count of bases not matched to a gene: 5. Germline CDR1 reads SGHRS; CDR2 reads YFSETQ. This CDR3 reads CASSLVASGGSGELFF. The CDR3, as DNA: TGCGCCAGCAGCTTGGTTGCTAGCGGGGGTTCCGGGGAGCTGTTTTTT.

V usage is TRBV10-3 and J usage is TRBJ2-1; TRBD2 agrees at 10 bases. Germline CDR1 reads ENHRY; CDR2 reads SYGVKD. V shed 4 bases and J 0 bases; nucleotides not matched to a gene: 6. The CDR3 length is 17 residues. The CDR3 region is CAISVLAGESSYNEQFF. The CDR3 DNA follows: TGTGCCATCAGTGTGCTAGCGGGAGAAAGCTCCTACAATGAGCAGTTCTTC.

Only a few counts were recorded for this clonotype. The V and J genes are TRBV4-1 and TRBJ1-4; 8 bases fit TRBD1. Germline assignment: CDR1 MGHRA and CDR2 YSYEKL. Trimming at V came to 4 bases and at J to 3 bases, leaving 10 bases not matched to a gene. The CDR3 contains 17 residues. CDR3 sequence: CASSRWTGHVSNEKLFF. The CDR3 region has the DNA TGCGCCAGCAGCCGGTGGACAGGGCACGTTTCTAATGAAAAACTGTTTTTT.